Listed below are T cell receptor beta chains from one sample, sequenced in a study of blood T cell repertoires in COVID-19. Some clones are missing from TCRdb's copy, which holds only in-frame ones; the method was immunoSEQ multiplex PCR. This sample has roughly 160,000 clones, with roughly 91% found just once. Material for sequencing was peripheral blood. Receptor source: a man in his late teens or twenties with acute or convalescent COVID-19. The CDR3 runs from the conserved cysteine through the conserved F or W. D genes are given only for firm matches. For some rows the clone size is stated as once, few or many, or as a class when expanded; others skip it.

j_gene: TRBJ1-1
abundance: -
d_gene: -
v_gene: TRBV5-4
CDR3aa: CASSFGITRANTEAFF
CDR3nt: TGTGCCAGCAGCTTCGGGATTACGAGGGCAAACACTGAAGCTTTCTTT

j_gene: TRBJ2-1
abundance: -
d_gene: TRBD2
v_gene: TRBV20-1
CDR3aa: CSASVPLAGYNNEQFF
CDR3nt: TGCAGTGCTAGTGTACCACTAGCGGGGTACAACAATGAGCAGTTCTTC

j_gene: TRBJ1-4
abundance: -
d_gene: TRBD1
v_gene: TRBV3-1/TRBV3-2
CDR3aa: CASSLTGGTNEKLFF
CDR3nt: TGTGCCAGCAGCCTCACAGGGGGGACTAATGAAAAACTGTTTTTT

j_gene: TRBJ2-7
abundance: -
d_gene: -
v_gene: TRBV10-2
CDR3aa: CASSEAFQTPYEQYF
CDR3nt: TGCGCCAGCAGTGAGGCCTTTCAAACTCCCTACGAGCAGTACTTC

j_gene: TRBJ1-4
abundance: -
d_gene: -
v_gene: TRBV9
CDR3aa: CASSVGIVQGGEKLFF
CDR3nt: TGTGCCAGCAGCGTTGGTATTGTACAGGGAGGGGAAAAACTGTTTTTT

j_gene: TRBJ1-6
abundance: few
d_gene: TRBD1
v_gene: TRBV5-4
CDR3aa: CASSPEGRDSNSPLHF
CDR3nt: TGTGCCAGCAGCCCGGAGGGGCGGGACAGTAATTCACCCCTCCACTTT

j_gene: TRBJ1-2
abundance: -
d_gene: -
v_gene: TRBV6-1
CDR3aa: CASSEPRDNYGYTF
CDR3nt: TGTGCCAGCAGTGAACCGCGGGACAACTATGGCTACACCTTC

j_gene: TRBJ1-1
abundance: -
d_gene: -
v_gene: TRBV5-1
CDR3aa: CASSTQDPVNTEAFF
CDR3nt: TGCGCCAGCAGCACACAGGACCCCGTCAACACTGAAGCTTTCTTT

j_gene: TRBJ1-1
abundance: -
d_gene: TRBD1
v_gene: TRBV6-1
CDR3aa: CASSEFTGGEAFF
CDR3nt: TGTGCCAGCAGTGAATTTACAGGGGGGGAAGCTTTCTTT

j_gene: TRBJ1-1
abundance: -
d_gene: -
v_gene: TRBV6-1
CDR3aa: CASSDGGRVNTEAFF
CDR3nt: TGTGCCAGCAGTGATGGGGGCAGGGTGAACACTGAAGCTTTCTTT

j_gene: TRBJ1-6
abundance: -
d_gene: -
v_gene: TRBV5-4
CDR3aa: CASKQGTGNSPLHF
CDR3nt: TGTGCCAGCAAACAGGGTACGGGAAATTCACCCCTCCACTTT

j_gene: TRBJ2-1
abundance: -
d_gene: -
v_gene: TRBV10-3
CDR3aa: CAISESFQVSYSEQFF
CDR3nt: TGTGCCATCAGTGAGTCTTTTCAGGTTTCCTACAGTGAGCAGTTCTTC

j_gene: TRBJ1-4
abundance: -
d_gene: TRBD1
v_gene: TRBV19
CDR3aa: CASIVFWMGQSNEKLFF
CDR3nt: TGTGCCAGTATTGTGTTTTGGATGGGACAGTCAAATGAAAAACTGTTTTTT

j_gene: TRBJ2-1
abundance: -
d_gene: -
v_gene: TRBV11-2
CDR3aa: CASSLDGMPNEQFF
CDR3nt: TGTGCCAGCAGCTTAGACGGGATGCCAAATGAGCAGTTCTTC

j_gene: TRBJ2-5
abundance: -
d_gene: -
v_gene: TRBV19
CDR3aa: CASRGTSEETQYF
CDR3nt: TGTGCCAGCCGAGGGACTTCCGAAGAGACCCAGTACTTC

j_gene: TRBJ2-1
abundance: -
d_gene: -
v_gene: TRBV3-1/TRBV3-2
CDR3aa: CASSQENGEQFF
CDR3nt: TGTGCCAGCAGCCAAGAGAACGGTGAGCAGTTCTTC

j_gene: TRBJ1-1
abundance: -
d_gene: -
v_gene: TRBV6-1
CDR3aa: CASSEPGVNTEAFF
CDR3nt: TGTGCCAGCAGTGAACCAGGGGTAAACACTGAAGCTTTCTTT

j_gene: TRBJ2-1
abundance: -
d_gene: TRBD2
v_gene: TRBV3-1/TRBV3-2
CDR3aa: CASSQEGLADNEQFF
CDR3nt: TGTGCCAGCAGCCAAGAGGGCCTAGCGGACAATGAGCAGTTCTTC

j_gene: TRBJ1-1
abundance: -
d_gene: TRBD1
v_gene: TRBV10-3
CDR3aa: CAIRGQLMNTEAFF
CDR3nt: TGTGCCATCAGGGGACAGCTAATGAACACTGAAGCTTTCTTT

j_gene: TRBJ2-1
abundance: -
d_gene: TRBD1
v_gene: TRBV27
CDR3aa: CASSLETGGLHEQFF
CDR3nt: TGTGCCAGCAGTTTGGAAACAGGGGGTTTACACGAGCAGTTCTTC

j_gene: TRBJ1-3
abundance: -
d_gene: -
v_gene: TRBV5-1
CDR3aa: CASSREEVLVGNTIYF
CDR3nt: TGCGCCAGCAGCCGGGAGGAGGTTCTCGTCGGAAACACCATATATTTT

j_gene: TRBJ2-7
abundance: few
d_gene: -
v_gene: TRBV7-9
CDR3aa: CASIGALYEQYF
CDR3nt: TGTGCCAGCATTGGGGCTCTGTACGAGCAGTACTTC

j_gene: TRBJ1-4
abundance: -
d_gene: -
v_gene: TRBV14
CDR3aa: CASSQDTRGSNEKLFF
CDR3nt: TGTGCCAGCAGCCAAGATACGCGCGGGTCTAATGAAAAACTGTTTTTT

j_gene: TRBJ2-1
abundance: -
d_gene: TRBD2
v_gene: TRBV24-1
CDR3aa: CATSDGTSHNEQFF
CDR3nt: TGTGCCACCAGTGACGGGACTAGCCACAATGAGCAGTTCTTC

j_gene: TRBJ1-1
abundance: -
d_gene: -
v_gene: TRBV10-1
CDR3aa: CASSDSSALRTEAFF
CDR3nt: TGCGCCAGCAGTGACTCTTCCGCGCTGAGGACTGAAGCTTTCTTT

j_gene: TRBJ1-2
abundance: -
d_gene: -
v_gene: TRBV9
CDR3aa: CASSRSQGFDGYTF
CDR3nt: TGTGCCAGCAGCCGATCTCAGGGCTTCGATGGCTACACCTTC

j_gene: TRBJ1-5
abundance: once
d_gene: -
v_gene: TRBV6-5
CDR3aa: CAIGVIKQPQHF
CDR3nt: TGTGCCATAGGGGTAATCAAGCAGCCCCAGCATTTT

j_gene: TRBJ1-6
abundance: -
d_gene: -
v_gene: TRBV18
CDR3aa: CASSPQGQYNSPLHF
CDR3nt: TGTGCCAGCTCACCACAAGGACAGTATAATTCACCCCTCCACTTT

j_gene: TRBJ2-7
abundance: -
d_gene: -
v_gene: TRBV30
CDR3aa: CAWSPSGAEQYF
CDR3nt: TGTGCCTGGAGCCCCTCGGGTGCCGAGCAGTACTTC